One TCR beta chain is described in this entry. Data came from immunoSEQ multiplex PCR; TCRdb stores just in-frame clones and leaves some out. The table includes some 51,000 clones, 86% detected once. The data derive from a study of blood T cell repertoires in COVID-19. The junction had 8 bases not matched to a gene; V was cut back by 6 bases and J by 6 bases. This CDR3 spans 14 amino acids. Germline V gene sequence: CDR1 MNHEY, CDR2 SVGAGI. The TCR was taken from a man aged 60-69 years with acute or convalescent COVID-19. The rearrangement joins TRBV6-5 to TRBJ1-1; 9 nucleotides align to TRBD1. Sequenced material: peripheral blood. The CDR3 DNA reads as TGTGCCAGCAGAGAGGGACAGGGTCGGGCTGAAGCTTTCTTT. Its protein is CASREGQGRAEAFF.